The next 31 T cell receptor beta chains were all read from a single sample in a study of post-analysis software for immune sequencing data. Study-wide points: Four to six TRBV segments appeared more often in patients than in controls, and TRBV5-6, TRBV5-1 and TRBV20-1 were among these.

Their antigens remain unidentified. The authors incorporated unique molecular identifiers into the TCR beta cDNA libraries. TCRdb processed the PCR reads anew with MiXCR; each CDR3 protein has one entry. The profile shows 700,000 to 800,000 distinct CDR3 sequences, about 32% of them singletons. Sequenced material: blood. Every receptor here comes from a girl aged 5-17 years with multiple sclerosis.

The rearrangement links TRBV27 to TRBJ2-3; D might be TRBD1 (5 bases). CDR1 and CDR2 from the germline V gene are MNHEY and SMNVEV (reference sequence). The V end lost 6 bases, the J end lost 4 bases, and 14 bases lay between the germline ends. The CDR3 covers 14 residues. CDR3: CASSRAWGADTQYF. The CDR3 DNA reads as TGTGCCAGCAGCCGAGCATGGGGCGCAGATACGCAGTATTTT.

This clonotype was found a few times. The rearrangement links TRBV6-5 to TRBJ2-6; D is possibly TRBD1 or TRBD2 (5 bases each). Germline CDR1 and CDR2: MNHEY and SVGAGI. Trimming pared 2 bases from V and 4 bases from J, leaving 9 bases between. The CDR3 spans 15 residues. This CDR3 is CASSYDGAGANVLTF. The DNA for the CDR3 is TGTGCCAGCAGTTACGACGGGGCCGGGGCCAACGTCCTGACTTTC.

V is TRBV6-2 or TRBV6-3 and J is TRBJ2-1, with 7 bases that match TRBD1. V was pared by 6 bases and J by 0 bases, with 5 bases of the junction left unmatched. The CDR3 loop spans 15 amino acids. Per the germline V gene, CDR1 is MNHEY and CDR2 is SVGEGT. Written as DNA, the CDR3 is TGTGCCAGCAGGCGACAGGGAAGCTCCTACAATGAGCAGTTCTTC. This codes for CASRRQGSSYNEQFF.

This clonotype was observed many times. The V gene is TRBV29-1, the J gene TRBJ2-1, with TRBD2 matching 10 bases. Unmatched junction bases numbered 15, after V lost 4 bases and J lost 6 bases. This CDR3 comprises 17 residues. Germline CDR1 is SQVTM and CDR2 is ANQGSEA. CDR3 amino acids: CSVGGGKREGRFNEQFF. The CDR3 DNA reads TGCAGCGTTGGGGGAGGGAAGCGGGAGGGCCGGTTCAATGAGCAGTTCTTC.

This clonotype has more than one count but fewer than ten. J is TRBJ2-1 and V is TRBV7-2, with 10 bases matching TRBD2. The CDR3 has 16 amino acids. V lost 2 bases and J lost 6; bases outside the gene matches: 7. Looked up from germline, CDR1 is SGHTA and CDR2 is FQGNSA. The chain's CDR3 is CASSLNAGTSANEQFF. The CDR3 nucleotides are TGTGCCAGCAGCTTAAACGCCGGGACTAGCGCCAATGAGCAGTTCTTC.

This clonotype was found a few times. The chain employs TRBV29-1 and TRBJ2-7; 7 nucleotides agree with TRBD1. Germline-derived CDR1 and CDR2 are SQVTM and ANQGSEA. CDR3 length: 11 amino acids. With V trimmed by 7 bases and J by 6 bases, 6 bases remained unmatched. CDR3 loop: CSAGTAGEQYF. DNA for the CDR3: TGCAGCGCCGGGACAGCAGGCGAGCAGTACTTC.

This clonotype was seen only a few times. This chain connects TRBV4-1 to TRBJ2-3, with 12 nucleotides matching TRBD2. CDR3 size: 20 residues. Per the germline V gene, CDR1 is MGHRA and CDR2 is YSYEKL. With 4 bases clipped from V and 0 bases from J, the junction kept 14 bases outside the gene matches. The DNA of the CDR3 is TGCGCCAGCAGCCGCCCCCGGCGACTAGCGGGGGCCCCTAGCACAGATACGCAGTATTTT. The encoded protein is CASSRPRRLAGAPSTDTQYF.

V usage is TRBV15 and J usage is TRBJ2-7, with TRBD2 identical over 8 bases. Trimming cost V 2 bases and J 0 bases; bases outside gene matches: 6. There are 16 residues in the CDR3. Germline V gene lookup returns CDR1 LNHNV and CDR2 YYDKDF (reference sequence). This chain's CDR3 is CATSRSRTSSSYEQYF. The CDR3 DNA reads TGTGCCACCAGCAGAAGTAGGACTAGCTCCTCCTACGAGCAGTACTTC.

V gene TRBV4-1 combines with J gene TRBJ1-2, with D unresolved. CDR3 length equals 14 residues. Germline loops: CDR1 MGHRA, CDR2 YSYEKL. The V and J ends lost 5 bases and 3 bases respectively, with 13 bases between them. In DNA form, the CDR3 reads TGCGCCAGCAGCACGTTATCATCGGACTATGGCTACACCTTC. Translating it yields CASSTLSSDYGYTF.

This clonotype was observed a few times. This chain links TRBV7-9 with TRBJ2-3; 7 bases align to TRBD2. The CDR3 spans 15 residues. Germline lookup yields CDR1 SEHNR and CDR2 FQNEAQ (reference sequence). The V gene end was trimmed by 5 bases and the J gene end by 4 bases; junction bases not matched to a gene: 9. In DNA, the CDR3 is TGTGCCAGCAGCGCATCGAGCGGGACCCCAGATACGCAGTATTTT. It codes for CASSASSGTPDTQYF. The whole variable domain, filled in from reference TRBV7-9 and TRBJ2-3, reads DTGVSQNPRHKITKRGQNVTFRCDPISEHNRLYWYRQTLGQGPEFLTYFQNEAQLEKSRLLSDRFSAERPKGSFSTLEIQRTEQGDSAMYLCASSASSGTPDTQYFGPGTRLTVL.

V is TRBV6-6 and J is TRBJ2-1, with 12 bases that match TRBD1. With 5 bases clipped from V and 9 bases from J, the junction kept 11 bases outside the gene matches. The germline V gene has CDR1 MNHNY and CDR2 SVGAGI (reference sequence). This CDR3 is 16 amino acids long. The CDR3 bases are TGTGCCAGCAGTCCCTGGCGGGACAGGGGGCGCGGTGAGCAGTTCTTC. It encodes CASSPWRDRGRGEQFF.

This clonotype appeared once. The CDR3 DNA is TGTGCCAGCAGCTTATATGGTCGACAGGGGGTCAATGAGCAGTACTTC. This encodes CASSLYGRQGVNEQYF. The rearrangement uses TRBV7-9 and TRBJ2-1; 9 bases are a match to TRBD1. The last part of the DNA fits TRBJ2-7 better; the J call may be wrong. CDR1 SEHNR and CDR2 FQNEAQ come from the germline V gene (reference sequence). CDR3 length: 16 residues.

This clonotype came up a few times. CDR3 in DNA: TGTGCCAGCCATCAGGGCCGGACGAACACTGAAGCTTTCTTT. This gives the protein CASHQGRTNTEAFF. V is TRBV6-1 and J is TRBJ1-1, with a tentative D call TRBD1 (5 bases). Per germline, CDR1 MNHNS and CDR2 SASEGT. With 8 bases removed from V and 1 base from J, the gap between germline ends came to 14 bases. The CDR3 length is 14 residues.

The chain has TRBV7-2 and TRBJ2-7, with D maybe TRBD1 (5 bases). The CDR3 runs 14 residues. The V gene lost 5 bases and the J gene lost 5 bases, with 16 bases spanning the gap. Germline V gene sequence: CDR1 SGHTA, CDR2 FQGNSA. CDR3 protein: CASSPTRNRNEQYF. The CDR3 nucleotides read TGTGCCAGCAGCCCTACCCGAAACAGGAACGAGCAGTACTTC.

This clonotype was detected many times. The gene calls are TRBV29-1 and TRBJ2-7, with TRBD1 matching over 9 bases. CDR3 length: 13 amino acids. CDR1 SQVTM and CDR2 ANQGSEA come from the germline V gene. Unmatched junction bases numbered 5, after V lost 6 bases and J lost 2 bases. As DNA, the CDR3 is TGCAGCGTGGGGACAGGGCTCACCTACGAGCAGTACTTC. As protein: CSVGTGLTYEQYF.

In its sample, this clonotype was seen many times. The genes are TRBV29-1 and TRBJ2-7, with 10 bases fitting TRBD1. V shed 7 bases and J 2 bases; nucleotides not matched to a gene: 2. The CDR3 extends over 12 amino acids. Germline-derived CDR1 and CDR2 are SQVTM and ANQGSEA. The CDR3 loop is CSGGQGAYEQYF. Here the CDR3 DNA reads TGCAGCGGAGGACAGGGGGCCTACGAGCAGTACTTC.

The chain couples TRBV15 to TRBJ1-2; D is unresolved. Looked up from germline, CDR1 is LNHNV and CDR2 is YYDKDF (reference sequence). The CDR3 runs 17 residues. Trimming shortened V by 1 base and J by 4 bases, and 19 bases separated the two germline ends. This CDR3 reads CATSRGGIGFGSYGYTF. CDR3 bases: TGTGCCACCAGCAGAGGAGGGATAGGGTTTGGGAGCTATGGCTACACCTTC.

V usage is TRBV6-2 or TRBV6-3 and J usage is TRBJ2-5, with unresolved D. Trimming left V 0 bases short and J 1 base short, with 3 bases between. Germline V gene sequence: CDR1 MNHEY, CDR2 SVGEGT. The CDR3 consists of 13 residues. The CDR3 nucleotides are TGTGCCAGCAGTTACTCTATCCAAGAGACCCAGTACTTC. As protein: CASSYSIQETQYF.

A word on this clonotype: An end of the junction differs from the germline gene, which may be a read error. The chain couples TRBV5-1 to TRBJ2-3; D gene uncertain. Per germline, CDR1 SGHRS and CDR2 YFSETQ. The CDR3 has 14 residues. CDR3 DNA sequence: TGCGCCAGCAGCTTGGGACTGCGCACAGATATGCAGTATTTT. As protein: CASSLGLRTDMQYF.

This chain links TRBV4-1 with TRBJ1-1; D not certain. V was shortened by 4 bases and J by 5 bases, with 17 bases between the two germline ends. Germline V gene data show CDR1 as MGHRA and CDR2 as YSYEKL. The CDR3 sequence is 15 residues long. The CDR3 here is CASSPPGSGETEAFF. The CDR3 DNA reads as TGCGCCAGCAGCCCCCCCGGCTCTGGGGAGACTGAAGCTTTCTTT.

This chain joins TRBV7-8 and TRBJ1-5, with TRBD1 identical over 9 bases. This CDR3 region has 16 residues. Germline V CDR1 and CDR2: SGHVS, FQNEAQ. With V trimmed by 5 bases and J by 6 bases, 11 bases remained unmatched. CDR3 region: CASSPGGDRVGQPQHF. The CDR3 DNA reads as TGTGCCAGCAGCCCCGGTGGGGACAGGGTAGGTCAGCCCCAGCATTTT.

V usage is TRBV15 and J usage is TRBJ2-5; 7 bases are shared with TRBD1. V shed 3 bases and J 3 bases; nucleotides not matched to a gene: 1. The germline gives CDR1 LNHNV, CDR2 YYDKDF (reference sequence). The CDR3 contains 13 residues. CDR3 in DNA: TGTGCCACCAGCAGGGGGACAGAAGAGACCCAGTACTTC. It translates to CATSRGTEETQYF.

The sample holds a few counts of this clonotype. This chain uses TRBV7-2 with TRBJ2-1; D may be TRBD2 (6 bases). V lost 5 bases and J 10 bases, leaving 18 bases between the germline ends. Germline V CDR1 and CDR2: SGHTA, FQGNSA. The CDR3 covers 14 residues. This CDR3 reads CASSPRDFPYEQFF. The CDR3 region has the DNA TGTGCCAGCAGCCCACGGGACTTCCCGTACGAGCAGTTCTTC. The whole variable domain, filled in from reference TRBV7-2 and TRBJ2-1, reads GAGVSQSPSNKVTEKGKDVELRCDPISGHTALYWYRQSLGQGLEFLIYFQGNSAPDKSGLPSDRFSAERTGGSVSTLTIQRTQQEDSAVYLCASSPRDFPYEQFFGPGTRLTVL.

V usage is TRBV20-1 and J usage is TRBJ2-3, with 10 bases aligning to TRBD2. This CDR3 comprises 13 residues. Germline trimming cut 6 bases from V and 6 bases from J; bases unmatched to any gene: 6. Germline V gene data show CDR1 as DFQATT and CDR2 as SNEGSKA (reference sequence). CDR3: CSAHLAGADTQYF. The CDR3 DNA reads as TGCAGTGCCCACCTAGCGGGAGCGGATACGCAGTATTTT.

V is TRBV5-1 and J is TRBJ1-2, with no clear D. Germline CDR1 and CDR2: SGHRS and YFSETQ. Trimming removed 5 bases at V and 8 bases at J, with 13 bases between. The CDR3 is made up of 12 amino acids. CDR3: CASRPDQVGYTF. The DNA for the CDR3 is TGCGCCAGCAGGCCGGATCAGGTCGGCTACACCTTC. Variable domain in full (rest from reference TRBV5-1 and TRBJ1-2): KAGVTQTPRYLIKTRGQQVTLSCSPISGHRSVSWYQQTPGQGLQFLFEYFSETQRNKGNFPGRFSGRQFSNSRSEMNVSTLELGDSALYLCASRPDQVGYTFGSGTRLTVV.

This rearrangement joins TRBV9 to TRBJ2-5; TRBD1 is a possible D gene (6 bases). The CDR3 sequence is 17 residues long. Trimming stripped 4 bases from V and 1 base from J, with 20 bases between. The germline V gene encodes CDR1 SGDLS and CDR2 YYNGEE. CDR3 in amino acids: CASSPQWTARFQETQYF. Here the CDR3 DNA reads TGTGCCAGCAGCCCACAATGGACAGCGCGATTCCAAGAGACCCAGTACTTC. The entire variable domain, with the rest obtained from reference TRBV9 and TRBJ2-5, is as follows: DSGVTQTPKHLITATGQRVTLRCSPRSGDLSVYWYQQSLDQGLQFLIQYYNGEERAKGNILERFSAQQFPDLHSELNLSSLELGDSALYFCASSPQWTARFQETQYFGPGTRLLVL.

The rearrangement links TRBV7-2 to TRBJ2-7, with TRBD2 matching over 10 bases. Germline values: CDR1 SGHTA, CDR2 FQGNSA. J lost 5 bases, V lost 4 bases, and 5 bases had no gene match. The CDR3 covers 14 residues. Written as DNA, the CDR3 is TGTGCCAGCAGCTGGGCTAGCGGGAGAAACGAGCAGTACTTC. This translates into CASSWASGRNEQYF.

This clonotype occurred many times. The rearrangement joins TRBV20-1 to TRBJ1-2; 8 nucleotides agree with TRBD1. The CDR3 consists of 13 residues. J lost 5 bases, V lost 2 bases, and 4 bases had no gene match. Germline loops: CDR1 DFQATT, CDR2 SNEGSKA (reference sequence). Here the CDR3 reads CSARTTGEYGYTF. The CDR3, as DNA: TGCAGTGCTAGAACGACAGGGGAGTATGGCTACACCTTC.

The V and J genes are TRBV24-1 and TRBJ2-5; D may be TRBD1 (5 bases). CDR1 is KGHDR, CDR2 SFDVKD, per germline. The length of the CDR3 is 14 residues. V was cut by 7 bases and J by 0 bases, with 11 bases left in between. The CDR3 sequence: CATSPTDHQETQYF. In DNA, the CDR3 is TGTGCCACCAGCCCGACAGACCACCAAGAGACCCAGTACTTC.

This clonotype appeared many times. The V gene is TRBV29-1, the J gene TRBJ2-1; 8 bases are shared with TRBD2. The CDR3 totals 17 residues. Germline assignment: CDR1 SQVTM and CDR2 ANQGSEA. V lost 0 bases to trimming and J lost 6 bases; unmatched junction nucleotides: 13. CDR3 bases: TGCAGCGTTGAAGATCTGGCTAGCGGGCGATTACCCAATGAGCAGTTCTTC. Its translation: CSVEDLASGRLPNEQFF.

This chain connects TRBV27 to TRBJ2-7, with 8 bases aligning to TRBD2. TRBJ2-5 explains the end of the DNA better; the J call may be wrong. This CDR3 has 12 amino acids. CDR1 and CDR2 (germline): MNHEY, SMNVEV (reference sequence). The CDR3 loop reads CASSGGGVTQYF. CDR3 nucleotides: TGTGCCAGCTCGGGAGGGGGGGTGACCCAGTACTTC.